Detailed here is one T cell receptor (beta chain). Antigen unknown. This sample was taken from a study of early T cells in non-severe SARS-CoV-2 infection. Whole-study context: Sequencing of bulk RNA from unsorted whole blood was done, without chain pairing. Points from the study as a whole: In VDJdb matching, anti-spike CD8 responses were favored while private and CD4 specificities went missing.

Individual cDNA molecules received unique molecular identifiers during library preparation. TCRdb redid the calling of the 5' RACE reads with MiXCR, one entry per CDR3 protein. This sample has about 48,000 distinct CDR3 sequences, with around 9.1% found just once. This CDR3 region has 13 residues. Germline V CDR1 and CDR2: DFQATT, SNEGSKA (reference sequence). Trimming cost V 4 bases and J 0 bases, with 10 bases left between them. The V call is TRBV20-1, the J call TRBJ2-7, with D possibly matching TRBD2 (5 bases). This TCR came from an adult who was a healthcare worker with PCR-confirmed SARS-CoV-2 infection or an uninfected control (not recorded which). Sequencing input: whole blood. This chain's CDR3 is CSANPGNSYEQYF. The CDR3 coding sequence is TGCAGTGCTAACCCGGGAAACTCCTACGAGCAGTACTTC.